The table lists the clone carrying this TCR beta chain with a few counts. The DNA is left out, because the CDR3 cannot be placed on it with certainty; the CDR3 is given as TCRdb lists it. The sample originates from a study of T cells in Graves' hyperthyroidism and ophthalmopathy. Overall study context: The authors collected peripheral blood at initial diagnosis, before any treatment.

The study excluded patients with uncontrolled infection, other autoimmune disease, pregnancy or lactation. Germline CDR1 MNHEY, CDR2 SVGEGT. From its first to its last residue, the CDR3 has 14 amino acids. TCR beta CDR3 region amplification was performed from RNA transcripts. TCR CDR3 underwent first-round RT-PCR with the HTBI primer set. MiXCR, run by TCRdb on the multiplex PCR reads, gives a single entry per CDR3 protein. The table shows over 200,000 distinct CDR3 sequences, with about a sixth occurring only once. The sequence was collected from a man in his forties with Graves' hyperthyroidism. The chain joins TRBV6-2 or TRBV6-3 to TRBJ1-2; the table's D call TRBD1 went unverified against the DNA. Sequencing was performed on blood. The CDR3 loop reads CATYSGTGDYGCTF.